This entry features one T cell receptor beta chain sequence. Antigen specificity is unknown. This record belongs to a study of neurological immune-mediated disorders. The V end was cut by 1 base, the J end by 5 bases, with 9 bases between. Germline CDR1 LGHDT, CDR2 YNNKEL (reference sequence). The length of the CDR3 is 13 residues. Study-wide results and limits: In HTLV-1-associated myelopathy, TCR clonal expansion was greatest, and in multiple sclerosis it was least, below healthy controls. One related-CDR3 cluster, found by phylogenetic grouping, held repertoires of 18 of 34 multiple sclerosis patients and is a possible signature.

The unsorted libraries had their origin in 2 million PBMCs stored at -80 C. cDNA was made by 5'RACE with 10-nucleotide random UMIs. TCRdb re-derived calls from the 5' RACE reads in MiXCR, one entry per CDR3 protein. The repertoire has 45,000 to 70,000 distinct CDR3 sequences, about 4% of them found once; the top ten carry 2.5% to 3%. The rearrangement uses TRBV3-1 and TRBJ2-7; the D gene is possibly TRBD1 (6 bases). The sample comprised PBMCs. This clonotype originated in a man aged 50-60 years with multiple sclerosis. The DNA for the CDR3 is TGTGCCAGCAGCCAAGTTCAGGGGAACGAGCAGTACTTC. Translating it yields CASSQVQGNEQYF.